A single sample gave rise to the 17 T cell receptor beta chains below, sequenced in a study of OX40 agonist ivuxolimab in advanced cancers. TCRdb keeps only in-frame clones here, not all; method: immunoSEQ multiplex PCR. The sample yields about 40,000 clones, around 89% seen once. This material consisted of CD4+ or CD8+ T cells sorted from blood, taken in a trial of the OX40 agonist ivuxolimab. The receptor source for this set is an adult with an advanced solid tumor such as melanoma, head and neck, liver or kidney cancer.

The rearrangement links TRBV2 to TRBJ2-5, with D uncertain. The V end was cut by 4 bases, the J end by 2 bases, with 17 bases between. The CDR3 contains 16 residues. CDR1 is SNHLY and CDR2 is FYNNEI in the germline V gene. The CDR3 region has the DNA TGTGCCAGCAGTGTATTGCTACAGATTCCGCAAGAGACCCAGTACTTC. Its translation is CASSVLLQIPQETQYF.

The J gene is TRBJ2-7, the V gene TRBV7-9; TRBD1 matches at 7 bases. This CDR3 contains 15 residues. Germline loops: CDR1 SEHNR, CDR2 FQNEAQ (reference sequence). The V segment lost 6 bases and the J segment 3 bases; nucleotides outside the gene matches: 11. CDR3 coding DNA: TGTGCCAGCAGAAGCCGGGCAGGGGGTAACTACGAGCAGTACTTC. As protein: CASRSRAGGNYEQYF.

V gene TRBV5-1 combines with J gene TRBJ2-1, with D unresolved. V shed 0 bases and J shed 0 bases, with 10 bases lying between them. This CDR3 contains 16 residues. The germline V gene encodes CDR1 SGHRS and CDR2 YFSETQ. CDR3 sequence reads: CASSLGGWSSYNEQFF. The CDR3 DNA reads TGCGCCAGCAGCTTGGGTGGGTGGAGCTCCTACAATGAGCAGTTCTTC.

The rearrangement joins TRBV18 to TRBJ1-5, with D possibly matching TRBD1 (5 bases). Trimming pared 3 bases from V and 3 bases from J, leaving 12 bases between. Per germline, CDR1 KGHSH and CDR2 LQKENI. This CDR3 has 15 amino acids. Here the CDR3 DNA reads TGTGCCAGCTCACCCTTGCGGGGGACCAATCAGCCCCAGCATTTT. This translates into CASSPLRGTNQPQHF. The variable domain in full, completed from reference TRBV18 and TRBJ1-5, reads NAGVMQNPRHLVRRRGQEARLRCSPMKGHSHVYWYRQLPEEGLKFMVYLQKENIIDESGMPKERFSAEFPKEGPSILRIQQVVRGDSAAYFCASSPLRGTNQPQHFGDGTRLSIL.

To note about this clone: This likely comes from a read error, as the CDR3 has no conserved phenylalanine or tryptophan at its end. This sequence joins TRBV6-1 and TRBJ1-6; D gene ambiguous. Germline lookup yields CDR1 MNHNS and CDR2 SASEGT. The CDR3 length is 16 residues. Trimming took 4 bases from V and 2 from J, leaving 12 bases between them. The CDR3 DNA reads TGTGCCAGCAGTGTGGTCCACCTAGCCTATAATTCACCCCTCCACCTT. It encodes CASSVVHLAYNSPLHL.

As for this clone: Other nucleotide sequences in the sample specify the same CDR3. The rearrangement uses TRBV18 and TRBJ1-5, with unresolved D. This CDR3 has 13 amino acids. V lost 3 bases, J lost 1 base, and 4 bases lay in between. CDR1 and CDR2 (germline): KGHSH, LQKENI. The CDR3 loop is CASSPGSNQPQHF. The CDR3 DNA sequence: TGTGCCAGCTCACCGGGGAGCAATCAGCCCCAGCATTTT.

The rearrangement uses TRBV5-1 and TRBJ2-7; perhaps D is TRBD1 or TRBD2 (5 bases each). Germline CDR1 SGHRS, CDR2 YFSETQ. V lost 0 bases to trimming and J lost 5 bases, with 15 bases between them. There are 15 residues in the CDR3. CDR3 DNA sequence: TGCGCCAGCAGCTTGGTTTCGGGACCTGGGGACGAGCAGTACTTC. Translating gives CASSLVSGPGDEQYF.

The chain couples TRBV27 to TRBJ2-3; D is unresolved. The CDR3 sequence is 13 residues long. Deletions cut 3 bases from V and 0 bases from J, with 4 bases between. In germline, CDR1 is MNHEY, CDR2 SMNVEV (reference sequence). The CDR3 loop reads CASSFLSTDTQYF. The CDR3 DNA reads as TGTGCCAGCAGTTTTTTAAGCACAGATACGCAGTATTTT.

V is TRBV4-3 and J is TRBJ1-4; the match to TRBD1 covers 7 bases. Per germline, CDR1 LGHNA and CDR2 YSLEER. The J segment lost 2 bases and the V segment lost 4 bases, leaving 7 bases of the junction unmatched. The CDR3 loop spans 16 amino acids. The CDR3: CASSRTLQGTNEKLFF. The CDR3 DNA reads TGCGCCAGCAGCCGGACCTTACAGGGGACTAATGAAAAACTGTTTTTT.

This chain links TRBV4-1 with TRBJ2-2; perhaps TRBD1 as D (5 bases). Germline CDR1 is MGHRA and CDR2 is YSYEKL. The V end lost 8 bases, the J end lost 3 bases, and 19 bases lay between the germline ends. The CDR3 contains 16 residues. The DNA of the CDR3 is TGCGCCAGCCAGGATGAACCGACAGTCGACACCGGGGAGCTGTTTTTT. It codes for CASQDEPTVDTGELFF.

CDR3 DNA sequence: TGTGCCAGCAGCCGGGACAGGGGGCGCTTAGGCTATGGCTACACCTTC. Translation gives CASSRDRGRLGYGYTF. The V and J genes are TRBV7-6 and TRBJ1-2; 12 bases agree with TRBD1. V shed 5 bases and J 4 bases; nucleotides not matched to a gene: 8. The CDR3 sequence is 16 residues long. Germline V gene data show CDR1 as SGHVS and CDR2 as FNYEAQ. The entire variable domain, with the rest obtained from reference TRBV7-6 and TRBJ1-2, is as follows: GAGVSQSPRYKVTKRGQDVALRCDPISGHVSLYWYRQALGQGPEFLTYFNYEAQQDKSGLPNDRFSAERPEGSISTLTIQRTEQRDSAMYRCASSRDRGRLGYGYTFGSGTRLTVV.

Here the CDR3 reads CASSQQKAGEQYF. In nucleotides, the CDR3 is TGTGCCAGCAGCCAACAGAAGGCGGGGGAGCAGTACTTC. V and J are TRBV7-8 and TRBJ2-7; maybe TRBD2 (6 bases). This CDR3 has 13 residues. Trimming left V 5 bases short and J 7 bases short, with 15 bases between. Germline CDR1 SGHVS, CDR2 FQNEAQ. Full variable domain (missing parts from reference TRBV7-8 and TRBJ2-7): GAGVSQSPRYKVAKRGQDVALRCDPISGHVSLFWYQQALGQGPEFLTYFQNEAQLDKSGLPSDRFFAERPEGSVSTLKIQRTQQEDSAVYLCASSQQKAGEQYFGPGTRLTVT.

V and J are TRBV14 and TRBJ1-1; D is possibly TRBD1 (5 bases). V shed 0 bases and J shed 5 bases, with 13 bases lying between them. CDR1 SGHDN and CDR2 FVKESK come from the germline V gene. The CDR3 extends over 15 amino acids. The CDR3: CASSQESTGGTEAFF. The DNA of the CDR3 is TGTGCCAGCAGCCAAGAGAGTACAGGAGGGACTGAAGCTTTCTTT.

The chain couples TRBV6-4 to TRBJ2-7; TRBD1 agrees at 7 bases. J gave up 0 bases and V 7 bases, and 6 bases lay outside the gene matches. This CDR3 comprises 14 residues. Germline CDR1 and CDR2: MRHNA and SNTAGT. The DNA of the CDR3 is TGTGCCAGCACCACAGGGGCCCCCTCCTACGAGCAGTACTTC. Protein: CASTTGAPSYEQYF.

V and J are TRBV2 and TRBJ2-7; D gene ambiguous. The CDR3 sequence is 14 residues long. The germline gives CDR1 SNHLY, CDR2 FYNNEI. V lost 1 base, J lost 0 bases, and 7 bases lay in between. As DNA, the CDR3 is TGTGCCAGCAGTGAAGAGGTCAGCTCCTACGAGCAGTACTTC. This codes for CASSEEVSSYEQYF.

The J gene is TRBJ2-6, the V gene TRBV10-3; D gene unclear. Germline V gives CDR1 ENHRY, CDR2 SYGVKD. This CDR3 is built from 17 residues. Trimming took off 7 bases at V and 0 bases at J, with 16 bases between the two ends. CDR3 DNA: TGTGCCATCACCCGGGCGGACCACAGCTCTGGGGCCAACGTCCTGACTTTC. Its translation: CAITRADHSSGANVLTF.

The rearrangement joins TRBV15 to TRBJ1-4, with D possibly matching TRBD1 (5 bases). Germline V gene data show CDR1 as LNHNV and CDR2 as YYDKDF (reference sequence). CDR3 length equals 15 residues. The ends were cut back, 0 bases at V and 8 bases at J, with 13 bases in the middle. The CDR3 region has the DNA TGTGCCACCAGCAGAGAGGGGCCCGGTGGGGAAAAACTGTTTTTT. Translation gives CATSREGPGGEKLFF.